The 7 T cell receptor beta chains below were found in one sample sequenced in a study of blood T cell repertoires in COVID-19. Assay used: immunoSEQ multiplex PCR; TCRdb lists only in-frame clones, some missing. The data hold 60,000 to 85,000 clones, with roughly nine tenths observed a single time. What was sequenced was peripheral blood. Receptor source: a man in his fifties or sixties with active COVID-19.

The CDR3 spells CASSSLGNLAIQYF. The CDR3 region has the DNA TGTGCCAGCAGCTCCCTAGGGAACCTAGCGATTCAGTACTTC. The chain has TRBV6-5 and TRBJ2-4, with D possibly TRBD2 on 6 matching bases. Germline V gives CDR1 MNHEY, CDR2 SVGAGI. The CDR3 runs to 14 residues. Trimming stripped 6 bases from V and 10 bases from J, with 19 bases between.

This chain links TRBV7-2 with TRBJ2-1; TRBD2 agrees at 8 bases. Germline lookup yields CDR1 SGHTA and CDR2 FQGNSA. The J segment lost 7 bases and the V segment lost 0 bases, leaving 8 bases of the junction unmatched. The CDR3 extends over 16 amino acids. CDR3 DNA: TGTGCCAGCAGCTTAGCCCTCGGCGGGAGGAAAAATGAGCAGTTCTTC. This codes for CASSLALGGRKNEQFF. Full variable domain (rest looked up from reference TRBV7-2 and TRBJ2-1): GAGVSQSPSNKVTEKGKDVELRCDPISGHTALYWYRQSLGQGLEFLIYFQGNSAPDKSGLPSDRFSAERTGGSVSTLTIQRTQQEDSAVYLCASSLALGGRKNEQFFGPGTRLTVL.

The genes are TRBV19 and TRBJ2-4, with D maybe TRBD1 (6 bases). Looked up from germline, CDR1 is LNHDA and CDR2 is SQIVND (reference sequence). The length of the CDR3 is 16 residues. DNA of the CDR3: TGTGACTCTACCGGACAGCCTTGTTTGTCCAAAAACATTCAGTACTTC. Translated: CDSTGQPCLSKNIQYF.

The CDR3 here is CASSVGVAGGRDTQYF. The CDR3 nucleotides read TGTGCCAGCAGCGTAGGCGTAGCGGGGGGGCGAGATACGCAGTATTTT. The chain is built from TRBV9 and TRBJ2-3, with 11 bases lining up with TRBD2. The CDR3 runs 16 residues. CDR1 SGDLS and CDR2 YYNGEE come from the germline V gene. The ends lost 0 bases at V and 5 bases at J; junction bases unmatched: 5.

This chain joins TRBV10-1 and TRBJ2-7; 9 bases align to TRBD1. The CDR3 consists of 18 residues. J lost 1 base, V lost 6 bases, and 16 bases had no gene match. Germline CDR1 is WNHNN and CDR2 is SYGVQD (reference sequence). CDR3 DNA sequence: TGCGCCAGCAGCAACAGGGGGCCACGAACAATTAAATCCTACGAGCAGTACTTC. This gives the protein CASSNRGPRTIKSYEQYF.

This clone showed up just once. The J gene is TRBJ2-7, the V gene TRBV5-1; 7 bases match TRBD1. CDR1 is SGHRS, CDR2 YFSETQ, per germline. The V gene end was trimmed by 0 bases and the J gene end by 0 bases; junction bases not matched to a gene: 9. The CDR3 runs 17 residues. The CDR3 spells CASSLESRDSNSYEQYF. CDR3 nucleotide sequence: TGCGCCAGCAGCTTGGAAAGCCGGGACAGTAACTCCTACGAGCAGTACTTC.

The rearrangement links TRBV28 to TRBJ2-7; maybe TRBD1 (6 bases). The germline V gene has CDR1 MDHEN and CDR2 SYDVKM. V lost 2 bases to trimming and J lost 0 bases, with 8 bases between them. This CDR3 region has 14 residues. The CDR3 sequence: CASSLPDSSYEQYF. CDR3 DNA: TGTGCCAGCAGTTTACCGGACAGCTCCTACGAGCAGTACTTC.